This record looks at one T cell receptor beta chain sequence and its context. Its cognate antigen has yet to be identified. Qualities for individual bases were not recorded, and no much larger clone is one base off. The donors were healthy, HIV-negative adults with no recently reported acute infections or vaccinations. Every donor was a Caucasian adult residing in Nashville, Tennessee, USA. CD4+ T cells were enriched by magnetic negative selection; naive cells were then positively selected on CD45RA, and the negative fraction formed the memory subset. Blood was collected by leukapheresis, and PBMCs were isolated by Ficoll-Histopaque density gradient centrifugation and then cryopreserved in liquid nitrogen vapor phase. Purity and quantity of every magnetically sorted T cell population were checked by analytical flow cytometry. Genomic DNA was isolated from each sorted fraction and quantified by UV absorbance on a Nanodrop 2000c.

Using the deep immunoSEQ assay, multiplex PCR amplified TCR CDR3 regions from genomic DNA. Extracted genomic DNA from each cell subset was distributed evenly across all wells of several immunoSEQ 96-well plates, and each plate was treated as a replicate. Each replicate PCR for sorted subsets received about 180 ng genomic DNA, equal to about 30,000 T cell genomes. Purified libraries were measured with a Qubit 3.0 fluorometer, size-checked on a Bioanalyzer 2100, and measured again with the KAPA Library Quantification kit. A separate single-read 150-cycle Illumina NextSeq 550 flow cell was used to sequence each immunoSEQ 96-well plate. The study's own analysis went as follows. The immunoSEQ output contained only junctional sequences without quality scores, so filtering could not match that applied to full-length reads. Sequences were annotated with PyIR, a Python wrapper for IgBLAST v1.9, and V/J genes and CDR3 were assigned using IMGT germline references. Reads with weak V/J assignments (E-value above 1e-6), missing CDR3, stop codons, out-of-frame junctions, or ambiguous translated residues were removed. A V3J clonotype was defined by an identical inferred V gene, J gene, and CDR3 amino acid sequence. Percentage overlap between repertoires was calculated by dividing the number of shared unique clonotypes by the size of the smaller repertoire. Repertoire richness was assessed with RTK rarefaction, the Chao1 estimator, and Recon v2.1 estimates of unobserved clonotypes. For all TCRbeta clonotypes obtained by the gDNA method from a handful of donors, generation probabilities were computed with OLGA. Drawn from immuneACCESS, this table holds only the in-frame rearrangements with V and J called that TCRdb kept. Clones are partly lost; checked studies trace under half to an unresolved V gene and leave the rest unexplained. V, J and clone size reflect that table, while D and trimming were determined from the DNA. Counted in this sample were about 2.4 million clones; roughly 93% of them appeared once. The top ten clones comprise roughly 0.39% of the sample.

The V and J ends are trimmed by 0 bases and 5 bases, leaving 9 bases between them. The CDR3 goes from the cysteine to the phenylalanine over 14 residues. The read is trimmed to its CDR3 DNA, 42 bases read in frame from base 1. CDR1 SGHTA and CDR2 FQGTGA are derived from the germline V gene. This entry belongs to a study of shared clonotypes between healthy human individuals (dated by TCRdb to 2018 to 2020). General notes on the study: A few men and a couple of women, aged 18 to 49 years, made up the cohort. For each donor, three plates each were used for CD4 naive and CD4 memory, two plates were used for CD8 naive, and one plate was used for CD8 memory. Blood TCR repertoires of roughly 5 healthy adults were deeply sequenced to estimate repertoire size and the extent of clonotype sharing between individuals. To increase sequencing depth and limit assay-specific biases, different laboratories used diverse techniques to prepare libraries and sequence TCR repertoires. Between about 0.94 and 8.9 billion PBMCs per donor were obtained by leukapheresis.

The study at large found these results: Clonotypes shared by all four sorted-subset donors showed higher generation probabilities than non-shared clonotypes. Because the study included a small number of donors, the genetic and exposure-history diversity represented was limited. Even with the large sequencing depth, rarefaction of the sorted-subset datasets indicated that sequencing was incomplete. When four donors were compared, the shared fraction of clonotypes was about 5% for naive CD4, around 4% for naive CD8, more than 2% for memory CD4, and 0.4% for memory CD8. Sampling was restricted to blood, and TCR repertoires in tissues likely differ from the TCR repertoires found in blood. Larger estimated clonotype richness was generally found for naive subsets than for memory subsets. Pairwise subsampling led to the expectation that sequencing depth would affect the degree of clonotype sharing among donors.

The chain was built from TRBV7-3 and TRBJ2-3, with a tentative D gene TRBD2 over 5 matching bases. This receptor was obtained from a man aged 18 to 30 in good health. Some clones in this sample may be carry-over from other donors' samples. The sequencing sample was made of naive CD4+ T cells from PBMCs. Sample cell subset or site, as interpreted from the label and publication: CD45RA+ positively selected. CDR3 region: CASSLTDGEDTQYF. The DNA sequence is TGTGCCAGCAGCTTAACGGACGGGGAAGATACGCAGTATTTT.